These T cell receptor beta chains were read from a single sample in a study of T cell responses to AZD1222 COVID-19 vaccine. Libraries were prepared by immunoSEQ multiplex PCR; TCRdb keeps only in-frame clonotypes and omits some of them. The sample includes fewer than 90,000 clones, about nine tenths seen only once; the top ten take around 10%. The sample was peripheral blood, taken 28 days after the second AZD1222 dose. The receptors shown here come from an adult who received the AZD1222 COVID-19 vaccine. Each CDR3 is given with its conserved first and last residue. Fields, in order: V gene, CDR3 protein.

>TRBV11-2
CASSLGAGSFF
>TRBV7-2
CASSLRVGTEAFF
>TRBV28
CASSPRLGEQYF
>TRBV28
CASTIRGGSWGGTDTQYF
>TRBV18
CASSPKGLPYGYTF
>TRBV19
CASSPWGLADNNEQFF
>TRBV6-2/TRBV6-3
CASSYSKGGKDTEAFF
>TRBV24-1
CATSIQGTDTQYF
>TRBV6-5
CASSPRPYEQYF
>TRBV15
CATSIPGTATEKLFF
>TRBV11-2
CASSPGTPSYNEQFF
>TRBV9
CASSVQQGAAFF
>TRBV5-1
CASSLEKSGDEQFF
>TRBV24-1
CATSGGSLGTQYF
>TRBV7-6
CASSSTGGGGELFF
>TRBV9
CASSNEGLAGSTDTQYF
>TRBV6-1
CASSEAGGGTEAFF
>TRBV15
CATSPGAGGFGYTF
>TRBV9
CASSATPAAHPISNYGYTF
>TRBV2
CASSDSTVFVRTGAYEQYF
>TRBV28
CASKNRHRDYGYTF
>TRBV11-2
CASSLGQQGLGYEQYF
>TRBV5-6
CASSLSGGEAFF
>TRBV30
CAWTIHNSHGYTF
>TRBV10-2
CASSEDRVRTDTQYF
>TRBV19
CASIRTGASFGANVLTF
>TRBV11-2
CASSLAAGHQPQHF
>TRBV2
CASTERGRDTEAFF
>TRBV5-1
CASSLLGGAGGSNYGYTF
>TRBV7-9
CASSKTSYTEAFF
>TRBV30
CACPSRDPYEQYF
>TRBV6-5
CASSYSMTGTEAFF